The next 32 T cell receptor beta chains were all read from a single sample in a study of OX40 agonist ivuxolimab in advanced cancers. Generated by immunoSEQ multiplex PCR, the TCRdb table keeps only in-frame clones and is missing some. The table lists 35,000 to 55,000 clones, approximately 84% of them singletons. The starting material was CD4+ or CD8+ T cells sorted from blood, obtained in a trial of the OX40 agonist ivuxolimab. The source of these receptors is an adult with an advanced solid tumor such as melanoma, head and neck, liver or kidney cancer.

The V gene is TRBV6-6, the J gene TRBJ2-3, with D perhaps TRBD2 (5 bases). The CDR3 covers 14 residues. Trimming left V 8 bases short and J 2 bases short, with 14 bases between. Germline V gives CDR1 MNHNY, CDR2 SVGAGI (reference sequence). The CDR3 here is CASSERIATDTQYF. The CDR3 DNA sequence: TGTGCCAGCTCCGAGCGGATAGCCACAGATACGCAGTATTTT.

Of note for this clone: Other DNA sequences in this specimen translate into the identical CDR3. V is TRBV27 and J is TRBJ2-3; possibly TRBD1 or TRBD2 for D (5 bases each). The CDR3 length is 16 residues. Trimming left V 6 bases short and J 3 bases short, with 19 bases between. Germline values: CDR1 MNHEY, CDR2 SMNVEV (reference sequence). The CDR3 reads CASSPSAGTGTDTQYF. The CDR3, as DNA: TGTGCCAGCAGCCCATCGGCAGGGACGGGAACAGATACGCAGTATTTT.

V is TRBV7-2 and J is TRBJ2-7; 9 bases map to TRBD2. The CDR3 is 16 amino acids. Germline assignment: CDR1 SGHTA and CDR2 FQGNSA. V shed 3 bases and J 0 bases; nucleotides not matched to a gene: 6. CDR3 sequence: CASSFHLAGLSYEQYF. DNA for the CDR3: TGTGCCAGCAGCTTCCACCTAGCGGGGCTCTCCTACGAGCAGTACTTC.

This sequence joins TRBV6-4 and TRBJ2-1; 11 bases are a match to TRBD2. Germline lookup yields CDR1 MRHNA and CDR2 SNTAGT. This CDR3 is 18 amino acids long. Trimming cost V 8 bases and J 2 bases; bases outside gene matches: 14. CDR3 DNA sequence: TGTGCCAGCCAAACCCGTGGGATAGCGGGGGGGACCTACAATGAGCAGTTCTTC. It translates to CASQTRGIAGGTYNEQFF.

V usage is TRBV2 and J usage is TRBJ1-1; tentatively, D is TRBD1 (5 bases). Germline V gene sequence: CDR1 SNHLY, CDR2 FYNNEI. The CDR3 has 13 amino acids. Trimming pared 1 base from V and 4 bases from J, leaving 7 bases between. CDR3 DNA sequence: TGTGCCAGCAGTGAAGTAGGGGTCACTGAAGCTTTCTTT. Amino acids: CASSEVGVTEAFF.

The genes are TRBV6-5 and TRBJ1-5, with a weak D call TRBD1 (5 bases). V shed 0 bases and J shed 6 bases, with 9 bases lying between them. Per the germline V gene, CDR1 is MNHEY and CDR2 is SVGAGI. The CDR3 runs to 14 residues. Here the CDR3 DNA reads TGTGCCAGCAGTTACTCCAGTGGGGGTCAGCCCCAGCATTTT. Translated: CASSYSSGGQPQHF.

This sequence joins TRBV7-9 and TRBJ2-1; 11 bases match TRBD2. V was clipped by 4 bases and J by 7 bases; unmatched bases: 9. This CDR3 spans 16 amino acids. Germline V CDR1 and CDR2: SEHNR, FQNEAQ (reference sequence). Written as DNA, the CDR3 is TGTGCCAGCAGCTGGATAGCGGGAGGGAACCAAAATGAGCAGTTCTTC. Its protein product is CASSWIAGGNQNEQFF.

This clone was seen a handful of times. The V call is TRBV28, the J call TRBJ1-5; no clear D gene. The CDR3 consists of 10 residues. Trimming stripped 3 bases from V and 6 bases from J, with 0 bases between. Germline V CDR1 and CDR2: MDHEN, SYDVKM. CDR3 sequence: CASSFQPQHF. CDR3 DNA sequence: TGTGCCAGCAGTTTTCAGCCCCAGCATTTT.

The chain is built from TRBV7-6 and TRBJ1-6; the D is unclear. This CDR3 has 14 amino acids. Germline CDR1 reads SGHVS; CDR2 reads FNYEAQ. V gave up 2 bases and J gave up 7 bases, with 9 bases separating them. The CDR3 nucleotides are TGTGCCAGCAGCTTAAACGGGGTGAATTCACCCCTCCACTTT. Translation: CASSLNGVNSPLHF.

This chain connects TRBV2 to TRBJ2-2, with D unclear. V gave up 8 bases and J gave up 0 bases, with 10 bases separating them. Germline CDR1 is SNHLY and CDR2 is FYNNEI. This CDR3 has 14 residues. CDR3 residues: CASGPEPNTGELFF. As DNA, the CDR3 is TGTGCCAGCGGTCCGGAGCCGAACACCGGGGAGCTGTTTTTT.

The chain recombines TRBV21-1 with TRBJ1-2. TRBV21-1 constitutes a pseudogene. The CDR3 has 14 residues. As DNA, the CDR3 is TGTGCCAGCAGCAAAAGGGCCAGCATCTATGGCTACACCTTC. The encoded protein is CASSKRASIYGYTF.

The CDR3 reads CASSQTQGFYEQYF. The CDR3 DNA reads as TGCGCCAGCAGCCAAACTCAGGGGTTCTACGAGCAGTACTTC. The V call is TRBV4-1, the J call TRBJ2-7; D is perhaps TRBD1 (6 bases). V gave up 2 bases and J gave up 3 bases, with 11 bases separating them. CDR1 and CDR2 from the germline V gene are MGHRA and YSYEKL. The CDR3 is 14 amino acids.

This chain links TRBV5-5 with TRBJ1-1, with D unresolved. V was pared by 0 bases and J by 0 bases, with 9 bases between. Germline V gene data show CDR1 as SGHKS and CDR2 as YYEKEE (reference sequence). The CDR3 extends over 15 amino acids. The CDR3 spells CASSLAGRMNTEAFF. Here the CDR3 DNA reads TGTGCCAGCAGCTTGGCCGGGCGGATGAACACTGAAGCTTTCTTT.

The rearrangement links TRBV6-1 to TRBJ1-4, with D possibly TRBD1 on 5 matching bases. Germline V CDR1 and CDR2: MNHNS, SASEGT. The CDR3 totals 13 residues. Trimming left V 2 bases short and J 10 bases short, with 11 bases between. In DNA, the CDR3 is TGTGCCAGCAGTGAAATTATTGGGGGAAAACTGTTTTTT. Translated: CASSEIIGGKLFF.

The chain combines TRBV29-1 with TRBJ2-2; weak D call: TRBD2 (5 bases). CDR3 length: 14 residues. Germline V CDR1 and CDR2: SQVTM, ANQGSEA. V lost 6 bases, J lost 4 bases, and 15 bases lay in between. CDR3 sequence reads: CSVSRGTGTGELFF. DNA of the CDR3: TGCAGCGTCAGTCGGGGAACGGGCACCGGGGAGCTGTTTTTT.

This chain links TRBV28 with TRBJ1-2; no definite D call. Trimming removed 3 bases from V and 6 bases from J, with 11 bases in between. This CDR3 has 13 amino acids. CDR1 and CDR2 (germline): MDHEN, SYDVKM. The CDR3 DNA reads as TGTGCCAGCAGTTTCTTGATGGGGAATGGCTACACCTTC. It yields the protein CASSFLMGNGYTF.

The chain carries TRBV28 and TRBJ2-7, with D perhaps assigned TRBD1 or TRBD2 (5 bases each). Germline assignment: CDR1 MDHEN and CDR2 SYDVKM. The CDR3 spans 17 residues. V was pared by 7 bases and J by 5 bases, with 27 bases between. The CDR3 DNA reads as TGTGCCAGCAACCCTCTAGTCAGGGACCGCCTAATTGACGAGCAGTACTTC. Translated: CASNPLVRDRLIDEQYF.

The chain carries TRBV2 and TRBJ1-4; perhaps TRBD1 as D (5 bases). The germline V and J ends were trimmed by 1 base and 7 bases, with 10 bases remaining between them. Germline V CDR1 and CDR2: SNHLY, FYNNEI. This CDR3 region has 14 residues. CDR3 region: CASSEEGRGEKLFF. The CDR3 DNA sequence: TGTGCCAGCAGTGAAGAGGGACGCGGTGAAAAACTGTTTTTT.

The chain recombines TRBV28 with TRBJ2-7; D is unresolved. V dropped 2 bases and J dropped 1 base, with 3 bases sitting between them. Germline V lookup: CDR1 MDHEN, CDR2 SYDVKM. The CDR3 loop spans 12 amino acids. CDR3 coding DNA: TGTGCCAGCAGTTTAGGGTCCTACGAGCAGTACTTC. Encoded protein: CASSLGSYEQYF.

Comment on this clone: This is likely an artifact of a read error, given a far larger clone one base away. The chain carries TRBV5-1 and TRBJ1-2; no clear D. CDR1 is SGHRS, CDR2 YFSETQ, per germline. The CDR3 spans 14 residues. CDR3 DNA: TGCGCCGGCAGCCATCCAAGGAACAACTATGGCTACACCTTC. Amino acid sequence: CAGSHPRNNYGYTF.

This clone was seen just once. This chain links TRBV9 with TRBJ2-1; D might be TRBD2 (5 bases). From germline, CDR1 is SGDLS and CDR2 YYNGEE. The CDR3 contains 15 residues. V lost 4 bases and J lost 2, with 13 bases in between. The CDR3 region is CASSPTTVPYNEQFF. The CDR3 DNA reads TGTGCCAGCAGCCCGACTACCGTGCCCTACAATGAGCAGTTCTTC.

The CDR3 is CASSLDQMIDEQFF. The DNA for the CDR3 is TGTGCCAGCAGCTTAGATCAAATGATCGATGAGCAGTTCTTC. This chain links TRBV11-2 with TRBJ2-1; D call uncertain. Germline CDR1 is SGHAT and CDR2 is FQNNGV. V dropped 0 bases and J dropped 8 bases, with 11 bases sitting between them. The CDR3 contains 14 residues.

The chain couples TRBV10-3 to TRBJ2-7; D not certain. The germline gives CDR1 ENHRY, CDR2 SYGVKD. The CDR3 totals 13 residues. Trimming shortened V by 3 bases and J by 7 bases, and 13 bases separated the two germline ends. CDR3 loop: CAISEAPQGEQYF. CDR3 nucleotides: TGTGCCATCAGTGAAGCGCCCCAAGGAGAGCAGTACTTC.

The chain couples TRBV5-6 to TRBJ1-2; TRBD1 is a possible D gene (5 bases). CDR3 length: 14 amino acids. Trimming pared 2 bases from V and 5 bases from J, leaving 13 bases between. The germline V gene encodes CDR1 SGHDT and CDR2 YYEEEE. CDR3 nucleotides: TGTGCCAGCAGCTTAGGTACGGGGCCTTATGGCTACACCTTC. This translates into CASSLGTGPYGYTF.

This clone was seen only a few times. V and J are TRBV19 and TRBJ1-1, with D hard to call. Deletions cut 5 bases from V and 1 base from J, with 5 bases between. Germline V gene data show CDR1 as LNHDA and CDR2 as SQIVND (reference sequence). This CDR3 region has 12 residues. The CDR3 sequence is CASSPPNTEAFF. The DNA of the CDR3 is TGTGCCAGTAGTCCCCCGAACACTGAAGCTTTCTTT.

The J gene is TRBJ2-3, the V gene TRBV7-6, with 10 bases that match TRBD2. Per germline, CDR1 SGHVS and CDR2 FNYEAQ. With 4 bases clipped from V and 6 bases from J, the junction kept 4 bases outside the gene matches. This CDR3 contains 14 residues. CDR3 protein: CASSSGTSADTQYF. The CDR3 bases are TGTGCCAGCAGCTCAGGGACTAGCGCGGATACGCAGTATTTT. The complete variable domain, with remaining parts taken from reference TRBV7-6 and TRBJ2-3, reads GAGVSQSPRYKVTKRGQDVALRCDPISGHVSLYWYRQALGQGPEFLTYFNYEAQQDKSGLPNDRFSAERPEGSISTLTIQRTEQRDSAMYRCASSSGTSADTQYFGPGTRLTVL.

The J gene is TRBJ2-7, the V gene TRBV7-8; 8 bases are shared with TRBD2. Per the germline V gene, CDR1 is SGHVS and CDR2 is FQNEAQ. The CDR3 covers 13 residues. Unmatched junction bases numbered 9, after V lost 8 bases and J lost 6 bases. CDR3 sequence reads: CASSGTRGPEQYF. The CDR3 nucleotides read TGTGCCAGCTCCGGGACTAGGGGTCCCGAGCAGTACTTC.

This clone has just one count. This chain connects TRBV2 to TRBJ2-5; no clear D gene. CDR3 size: 17 residues. The germline V gene encodes CDR1 SNHLY and CDR2 FYNNEI. V lost 3 bases, J lost 2 bases, and 19 bases lay in between. The CDR3 DNA reads as TGTGCCAGCAGTGATGACTTGAGGAATAACAGACAAGAGACCCAGTACTTC. Residues: CASSDDLRNNRQETQYF.

This clone was counted a few times. The CDR3 nucleotides read TGTGCCAGCAGCCTGACACGATCGAACACCGGGGAGCTGTTTTTT. This encodes CASSLTRSNTGELFF. The genes are TRBV6-1 and TRBJ2-2; D ambiguous. The ends were cut back, 6 bases at V and 0 bases at J, with 11 bases in the middle. Germline assignment: CDR1 MNHNS and CDR2 SASEGT. The CDR3 runs 15 residues.

The CDR3 DNA follows: TGTGCCAGCAGTTTGTCCCAAAACTATGGCTACACCTTC. Translation: CASSLSQNYGYTF. The rearrangement joins TRBV6-6 to TRBJ1-2; D is unclear. This CDR3 contains 13 residues. Per germline, CDR1 MNHNY and CDR2 SVGAGI (reference sequence). The V end lost 4 bases, the J end lost 2 bases, and 8 bases lay between the germline ends.

The V and J genes are TRBV28 and TRBJ2-7, with a tentative D call TRBD1 (6 bases). Germline CDR1 reads MDHEN; CDR2 reads SYDVKM. Trimming took 6 bases from V and 1 from J, leaving 25 bases between them. The CDR3 runs 18 residues. For the CDR3, the DNA is TGTGCCAGCAGATTTCCCGGGACACACTGGCGGGCGTCCTACGAGCAGTACTTC. Protein: CASRFPGTHWRASYEQYF.

The J gene is TRBJ1-1, the V gene TRBV10-3; the match to TRBD1 covers 7 bases. V shed 3 bases and J 4 bases; nucleotides not matched to a gene: 5. Germline-derived CDR1 and CDR2 are ENHRY and SYGVKD. This CDR3 is 14 amino acids long. The CDR3 spells CAISDRDRGTEAFF. CDR3 DNA: TGTGCCATCAGTGACCGGGACAGAGGCACTGAAGCTTTCTTT.